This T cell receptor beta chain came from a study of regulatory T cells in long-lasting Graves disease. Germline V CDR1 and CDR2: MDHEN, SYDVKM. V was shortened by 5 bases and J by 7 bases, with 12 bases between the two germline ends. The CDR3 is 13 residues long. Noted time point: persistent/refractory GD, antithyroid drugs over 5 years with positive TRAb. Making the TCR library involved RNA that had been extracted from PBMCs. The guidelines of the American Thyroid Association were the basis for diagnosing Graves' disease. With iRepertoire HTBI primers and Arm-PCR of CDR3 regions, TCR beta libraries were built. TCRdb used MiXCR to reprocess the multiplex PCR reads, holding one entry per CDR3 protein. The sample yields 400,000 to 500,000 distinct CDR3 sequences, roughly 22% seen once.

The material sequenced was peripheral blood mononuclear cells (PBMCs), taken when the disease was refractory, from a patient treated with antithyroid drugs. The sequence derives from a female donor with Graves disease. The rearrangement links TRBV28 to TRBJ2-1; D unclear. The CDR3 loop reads CASSTGGRNEQFF. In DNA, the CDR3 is TGTGCCAGCAGTACGGGTGGGCGTAATGAGCAGTTCTTC.